This T cell receptor beta chain was retrieved from a study of CD8+ T cells in alopecia areata. CDR1 and CDR2 from the germline V gene are SGHRS and YFSETQ. The CDR3 runs 15 residues. After removal of 1 base from V and 6 bases from J, the junction contained 8 bases not matched to a gene. In each case, RNA was isolated and then reverse transcribed into cDNA as the sequencing template. The assay was immunoSEQ multiplex PCR, and TCRdb's table has in-frame clones only and misses some. Found here are about 120,000 clones, about two fifths of them singletons; the top ten hold approximately 2.8%. As part of sample collection, lesional scalp punch biopsies and peripheral blood were taken from alopecia areata patients. PBMCs were stained for CD3, CD4 and CD8, and CD4+ and CD8+ T cells were sorted. Study-level points and caveats: Affected lesional scalp, above all in alopecia totalis/universalis, was more clonal than normal scalp.

This clone was seen only a few times. Its specificity is unknown. Specimen: CD4+ T cells sorted from blood. V gene TRBV5-1 combines with J gene TRBJ2-7; 9 bases map to TRBD1. The origin of this receptor is a human donor with alopecia areata. The DNA of the CDR3 is TGCGCCAGCAGCTTGCTTCCCACAGGGGGCCGCGAGCAGTACTTC. Amino acid sequence: CASSLLPTGGREQYF.